This TCR beta chain was recorded in a study of T cells of healthy individuals. V lost 6 bases and J 1 base, leaving 16 bases between the germline ends. Germline-derived CDR1 and CDR2 are DFQATT and SNEGSKA (reference sequence). This CDR3 is 15 amino acids long. TCRdb re-analysed the 5' RACE reads in MiXCR, keeping a single row per CDR3 protein. The profile shows about 82,000 distinct CDR3 sequences, approximately 4.7% of them singletons. The chain has TRBV20-1 and TRBJ2-1; D might be TRBD1 or TRBD2, each matching 6 bases. The sequence derives from a female donor in good health. CDR3 sequence reads: CSAVGGSPSYNEQFF. The CDR3 bases are TGCAGTGCCGTAGGGGGGAGTCCTTCCTACAATGAGCAGTTCTTC.